This T cell receptor beta chain was obtained from a study of cytomegalovirus exposure and HLA in healthy donors. On the study more broadly: Genotyping showed 70% to 90% of 398 donors falling in the Caucasian-associated ancestry cluster. Study-level points and caveats: Several of the most significant clusters appeared, in a later analysis, to be linked to common viral pathogens. Earlier results showed most TCR beta V segments being productive about 87% or about 30% of the time.

Comments on this clone: Its antigen remains unidentified.

Per germline, CDR1 SGHNT and CDR2 YYREEE (reference sequence). Trimming took 4 bases from V and 5 from J; bases not matched to a gene: 13. CDR3 length equals 16 residues. The PCR contained 60 Vbeta and 13 Jbeta primers. Assay: immunoSEQ multiplex PCR; the TCRdb copy retains only in-frame clones and omits some. The table has 70,000 to 85,000 clones, under 80% seen once. This sequence joins TRBV5-4 and TRBJ2-5, with 8 bases fitting TRBD1. What was sequenced was PBMCs. This receptor was taken from a man aged 35-49 years in good health and CMV-seropositive. The CDR3 DNA sequence: TGTGCCAGCAGCCCCGGGACAGCGCACAGGGGGGAGACCCAGTACTTC. Protein product: CASSPGTAHRGETQYF.